This TCR beta chain was captured by sequencing in a study of blood T cell repertoires in COVID-19. Sequencing used immunoSEQ multiplex PCR; TCRdb keeps in-frame clones, though not all of them. Of around 500,000 clones in the sample, around 85% are singletons; the top ten hold roughly 8%. As concerns this clone: This sample includes further DNA sequences coding for the same CDR3.

Trimming took 0 bases from V and 1 from J, leaving 9 bases between them. Germline values: CDR1 MNHEY, CDR2 SVGAGI. This CDR3 has 15 amino acids. This chain joins TRBV6-5 and TRBJ1-1; weak D call: TRBD1 (6 bases). The sequence derives from a woman aged 55-69 years who had recovered from COVID-19. Sequenced: PBMCs or T cells enriched from blood (not recorded which). This CDR3 reads CASSYSLTGNTEAFF. In DNA, the CDR3 is TGTGCCAGCAGTTACTCACTGACAGGGAACACTGAAGCTTTCTTT.